The sequence of this TCR beta chain was determined in a study of regulatory T cells in long-lasting Graves disease. With iRepertoire HTBI primers and Arm-PCR of CDR3 regions, TCR beta libraries were built. TCRdb re-called the multiplex PCR reads with MiXCR, one entry per CDR3 protein. This table holds 350,000 to 450,000 distinct CDR3 sequences, over 15% found once. There are 15 residues in the CDR3. Germline trimming cut 8 bases from V and 2 bases from J; bases unmatched to any gene: 8. CDR1 and CDR2 (germline): SGHRS, YFSETQ. Time point in this sample: newly diagnosed GD, antithyroid drugs for less than 3 months. There was RNA extracted from PBMCs, and the TCR library was made from it. The sample was also reused in another study, on T cells in Graves' hyperthyroidism and ophthalmopathy. That publication notes: With the HTBI primer set, the TCR CDR3 went through a first round of RT-PCR.

The chain links TRBV5-1 to TRBJ1-4; 8 nucleotides match TRBD1. The TCR sequence derives from a man aged 40-50 years with Graves disease. The sample here was peripheral blood mononuclear cells (PBMCs), taken at new diagnosis, from a patient treated with antithyroid drugs. Here the CDR3 reads CASKTGVATNEKLFF. For the CDR3, the DNA is TGCGCCAGTAAGACAGGGGTGGCGACTAATGAAAAACTGTTTTTT.